This T cell receptor (beta chain) is drawn from a study of response to subunit inactivated influenza vaccine (dated by TCRdb to about 2018). At the level of the whole study: Deep quantitative T cell receptor repertoire profiling was used in the study to track responses to a trivalent subunit inactivated influenza vaccine. Findings and caveats that apply to the study as a whole: It was suggested by the authors that each seasonal influenza vaccination may recruit only a limited number of new T cells.

Receptors were amplified or captured by RT-PCR. TCRdb lists the instrument as Illumina HiSeq 2500. TCRdb handled the public reads itself, with Q25 trimming in fastp and clone calling in MiXCR, and kept productive beta chains. Every CDR3 protein is listed once, alongside the most common genes and DNA of its rows. The table for this sample lists approximately 300,000 distinct CDR3 sequences; 20% to 25% of them were counted only once. The top ten clonotypes cover 10% of the sample. CDR1 is given as LGHNA and CDR2 as YNFKEQ, both from the germline V gene. The CDR3, cysteine through phenylalanine, is 15 amino acids long. The only DNA kept is the CDR3, 45 bases in frame from the first base. Trimming at the junction amounts to 1 base on V and 3 bases on J, and the germline ends lie 12 bases apart. Points on this clonotype: This clone's antigen is unknown. One base away there is no much larger clone; base qualities are not given.

The sample in question was PBMCs from blood, obtained less than 22 months after vaccination. This TCR came from a man aged 50 to 75 who received an inactivated influenza vaccine. Donor details come from another sample of the same person, matched by shared clones. The V gene is TRBV4-2 and the J gene is TRBJ1-1; confidence is insufficient to name the D gene. The CDR3 loop reads CASSQGSPADTEAFF. The DNA sequence reads TGTGCCAGCAGCCAAGGAAGCCCGGCGGACACTGAAGCTTTCTTT.